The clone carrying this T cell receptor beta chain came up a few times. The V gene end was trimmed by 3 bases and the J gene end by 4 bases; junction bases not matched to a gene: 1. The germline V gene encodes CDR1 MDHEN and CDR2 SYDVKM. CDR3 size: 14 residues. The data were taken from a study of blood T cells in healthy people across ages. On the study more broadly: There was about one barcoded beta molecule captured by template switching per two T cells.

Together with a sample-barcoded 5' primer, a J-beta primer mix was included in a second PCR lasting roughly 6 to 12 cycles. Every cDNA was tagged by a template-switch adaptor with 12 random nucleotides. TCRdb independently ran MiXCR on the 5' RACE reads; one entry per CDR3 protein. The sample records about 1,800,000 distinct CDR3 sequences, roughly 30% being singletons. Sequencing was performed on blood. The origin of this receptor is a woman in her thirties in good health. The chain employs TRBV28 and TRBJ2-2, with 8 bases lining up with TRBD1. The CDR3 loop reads CASSLDRATGELFF. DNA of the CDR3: TGTGCCAGCAGTTTGGACAGGGCCACCGGGGAGCTGTTTTTT.